This TCR beta chain derives from a study of T cells after yellow fever vaccination (dated by TCRdb to about 2019). Background for the entire study: The SMART-Seq v4 Ultra Low Input RNA kit was used to prepare libraries from fractions with low cell numbers. Two healthy male donors, one aged 18 to 29 and one aged 30 to 40 years, made up the cohort. Blood was collected at multiple timepoints before and after primary and secondary immunization, and bulk PBMC replicates and cell subsets were isolated. To follow T-cell clones before and after both primary and booster YFV17D yellow fever vaccination, bulk TCR alpha and beta repertoires underwent longitudinal sequencing. General study outcomes and caveats: Because abundant contaminating clonotypes from the bulk population could be contained in FACS-sorted repertoires, computational filtering was required. A small fraction of clonotypes showed up in both the CD4 and CD8 compartments, probably as a result of convergent recombination. Only two donors were included in the study, so the extent to which the findings can be generalized is limited. Most clones expanded after primary vaccination (around 96% of CD4 and 88% of CD8) were re-detected after the booster, suggesting that broad memory maintenance occurred. The secondary T-cell response was found to be weaker but faster than the primary response, with a peak reached on day 5 rather than on day 15.

The CDR1 and CDR2 encoded by the germline V gene are LGHNA and YNFKEQ. The V end gives up 1 base and the J end 2 bases, leaving 7 bases in the junction not matched to a gene. The CDR3 has 17 amino acids, counting the end cysteine and phenylalanine. The sequence is cut down to CDR3 DNA, 51 bases in frame from base 1. The run used an Illumina NovaSeq 6000. TCR cDNA was synthesized by 5'RACE template switching, through which a universal primer site and unique molecular identifiers were introduced. Priming for cDNA synthesis came from both the TCR alpha and TCR beta constant segments. Two PCR steps were used to amplify libraries, with sample barcodes and sequencing adapters being added in the second step. Sequencing of libraries was performed on Illumina HiSeq 2500 (2x100 bp) or NovaSeq (2x150 bp). The study's own analysis went as follows. MIGEC was used to demultiplex reads and collapse the reads into UMI consensus sequences, and MiXCR was used for V(D)J alignment. Vaccine-responding clonotypes were identified with edgeR using replicate PBMC samples, with FDR below 0.01 and a log2 fold change above 5 up to day 15 being required. Each bulk clonotype was labeled CD4 or CD8 based on which sequenced repertoire, CD4 or CD8, contained the clonotype at higher abundance. The raw public data were reprocessed by TCRdb itself: fastp quality trimming at Q25, MiXCR clonotype calling, in-frame beta chains only. Rows are combined by CDR3 protein, so each entry shows the most common genes and DNA. The authors' filters were not applied to this entry. This sample holds fewer than 400,000 distinct CDR3 sequences; about 10% were observed only once. Clones ranked in the top ten supply about 3% of the sample.

The sample's treatment or condition, from its label and the paper: live attenuated yellow fever vaccine strain. A standard Ficoll-Paque protocol was used to isolate PBMCs from peripheral blood. Dynabeads CD4 and CD8 positive selection kits were used to isolate CD4 and CD8 T-cell fractions. TriZol was used to extract RNA from bulk PBMCs, from CD4 and CD8 fractions, and from dextramer-positive and dextramer-negative fractions. This clonotype has just a few counts. Its binding antigen is unknown. No much larger clone is present one base from it, and per-base qualities are unavailable. The material was CD4+ T cells sorted from PBMCs, obtained 45 days after the yellow fever booster vaccination. The chain couples TRBV4-2 to TRBJ2-3; 9 bases in the junction line up with TRBD1. The TCR was taken from a man aged 18-30 years who received the YFV17D yellow fever vaccine. The DNA is TGTGCCAGCAGCCAAGCCGGGAACAGGGGGCACACAGATACGCAGTATTTT. The resulting protein is CASSQAGNRGHTDTQYF.